A selection of T cell receptor beta chains follows, all from one sample in a study of cytomegalovirus exposure and HLA in healthy donors. TCRdb's table, derived via immunoSEQ multiplex PCR, lists solely in-frame clones and lacks some. Of some 170,000 clones listed, 85% to 90% are singletons. The source material was PBMCs. All receptors come from a woman younger than 45 in good health and CMV-seronegative. Each CDR3 is given with its conserved first and last residue. Fields, in order: clone size, V gene, J gene, D gene, CDR3 protein, CDR3 DNA. A D gene is named only where the DNA matches it firmly. Size tells how often a clone was seen (once, few, many) or the class of an expanded clone, and some rows leave it out.

abundance: -; v_gene: TRBV5-1; j_gene: TRBJ1-1; d_gene: -; CDR3aa: CASSLAAGPEAFF; CDR3nt: TGCGCCAGCAGCTTGGCCGCAGGGCCTGAAGCTTTCTTT
abundance: -; v_gene: TRBV6-1; j_gene: TRBJ1-6; d_gene: -; CDR3aa: CASSERTLGHSPLHF; CDR3nt: TGTGCCAGCAGTGAACGGACCCTGGGGCATTCACCCCTCCACTTT
abundance: -; v_gene: TRBV18; j_gene: TRBJ2-7; d_gene: -; CDR3aa: CASSRGSGEQYF; CDR3nt: TGTGCCAGCTCCCGCGGGTCCGGCGAGCAGTACTTC
abundance: -; v_gene: TRBV12-5; j_gene: TRBJ1-1; d_gene: TRBD1; CDR3aa: CASGPQGVTEAFF; CDR3nt: TGTGCTAGTGGTCCCCAGGGGGTCACTGAAGCTTTCTTT
abundance: -; v_gene: TRBV11-2; j_gene: TRBJ1-1; d_gene: -; CDR3aa: CASSLGSRGNTEAFF; CDR3nt: TGTGCCAGCAGCTTAGGATCCAGGGGGAACACTGAAGCTTTCTTT
abundance: few; v_gene: TRBV6-5; j_gene: TRBJ1-2; d_gene: -; CDR3aa: CASSRDKDLNYGYTF; CDR3nt: TGTGCCAGCAGCCGGGACAAAGACCTTAACTATGGCTACACCTTC
abundance: few; v_gene: TRBV2; j_gene: TRBJ2-2; d_gene: TRBD1; CDR3aa: CASSEDRGIGELFF; CDR3nt: TGTGCCAGCAGTGAGGACAGGGGTATCGGGGAGCTGTTTTTT
abundance: -; v_gene: TRBV29-1; j_gene: TRBJ2-1; d_gene: TRBD2; CDR3aa: CSARKLAVRGDNNEQFF; CDR3nt: TGCAGCGCCCGAAAGTTGGCCGTGCGGGGGGACAACAATGAGCAGTTCTTC
abundance: -; v_gene: TRBV5-4; j_gene: TRBJ1-1; d_gene: -; CDR3aa: CASSKPDRMNTEAFF; CDR3nt: TGTGCCAGCAGCAAACCGGACAGAATGAACACTGAAGCTTTCTTT
abundance: -; v_gene: TRBV4-1; j_gene: TRBJ1-1; d_gene: TRBD1; CDR3aa: CASSQMGQGGTEAFF; CDR3nt: TGCGCCAGCAGCCAAATGGGACAGGGGGGCACTGAAGCTTTCTTT
abundance: -; v_gene: TRBV27; j_gene: TRBJ2-7; d_gene: TRBD1; CDR3aa: CASSPGQGYEQYF; CDR3nt: TGTGCCAGCAGCCCGGGACAGGGCTACGAGCAGTACTTC
abundance: -; v_gene: TRBV7-8; j_gene: TRBJ2-5; d_gene: TRBD2; CDR3aa: CASSSTTSGGWQETQYF; CDR3nt: TGTGCCAGCAGCTCAACAACTAGCGGGGGGTGGCAAGAGACCCAGTACTTC
abundance: -; v_gene: TRBV6-4; j_gene: TRBJ2-3; d_gene: TRBD2; CDR3aa: CASSDSASGSTDTQYF; CDR3nt: TGTGCCAGCAGTGACTCGGCTAGCGGGAGCACAGATACGCAGTATTTT
abundance: -; v_gene: TRBV13; j_gene: TRBJ2-7; d_gene: TRBD2; CDR3aa: CASSLGPGTSGTYEQYF; CDR3nt: TGTGCCAGCAGCTTAGGTCCCGGGACTAGCGGGACCTACGAGCAGTACTTC
abundance: few; v_gene: TRBV6-1; j_gene: TRBJ1-2; d_gene: -; CDR3aa: CASSEALTGGYTF; CDR3nt: TGTGCCAGCAGTGAAGCGCTGACAGGTGGCTACACCTTC
abundance: -; v_gene: TRBV19; j_gene: TRBJ2-7; d_gene: TRBD2; CDR3aa: CASSNLGGAEQYF; CDR3nt: TGTGCCAGTAGTAACCTCGGGGGGGCCGAGCAGTACTTC
abundance: few; v_gene: TRBV6-4; j_gene: TRBJ1-4; d_gene: -; CDR3aa: CASSDGQPAGVVEKLFF; CDR3nt: TGTGCCAGCAGTGACGGTCAGCCGGCAGGGGTGGTTGAAAAACTGTTTTTT
abundance: -; v_gene: TRBV2; j_gene: TRBJ1-1; d_gene: -; CDR3aa: CASYGGENTEAFF; CDR3nt: TGTGCCAGCTACGGAGGGGAGAACACTGAAGCTTTCTTT
abundance: -; v_gene: TRBV19; j_gene: TRBJ1-3; d_gene: -; CDR3aa: CASSFHPWDNGNTIYF; CDR3nt: TGTGCCAGTAGTTTCCACCCTTGGGACAATGGAAACACCATATATTTT
abundance: once; v_gene: TRBV4-1; j_gene: TRBJ2-2; d_gene: TRBD2; CDR3aa: CASSHSRGGRSTGELFF; CDR3nt: TGCGCCAGCAGCCATTCGCGGGGGGGCCGTAGCACCGGGGAGCTGTTTTTT
abundance: -; v_gene: TRBV4-1; j_gene: TRBJ2-1; d_gene: TRBD1; CDR3aa: CASSQVWGQRNEQFF; CDR3nt: TGCGCCAGCAGCCAAGTCTGGGGACAGAGGAATGAGCAGTTCTTC
abundance: -; v_gene: TRBV4-2; j_gene: TRBJ1-1; d_gene: -; CDR3aa: CASSQEYPGEMNTEAFF; CDR3nt: TGTGCCAGCAGCCAAGAATATCCGGGGGAAATGAACACTGAAGCTTTCTTT
abundance: -; v_gene: TRBV6-5; j_gene: TRBJ2-1; d_gene: -; CDR3aa: CASSYSRLTRSNEQFF; CDR3nt: TGTGCCAGCAGTTACTCGAGATTAACTAGAAGCAATGAGCAGTTCTTC
abundance: -; v_gene: TRBV7-6; j_gene: TRBJ2-7; d_gene: -; CDR3aa: CASSSDTYEQYF; CDR3nt: TGTGCCAGCAGCTCGGACACTTACGAGCAGTACTTC
abundance: -; v_gene: TRBV2; j_gene: TRBJ2-1; d_gene: TRBD1; CDR3aa: CASSGDSDNEQFF; CDR3nt: TGTGCCAGCAGTGGGGACAGCGACAATGAGCAGTTCTTC
abundance: -; v_gene: TRBV7-9; j_gene: TRBJ2-5; d_gene: -; CDR3aa: CASSSPQETQYF; CDR3nt: TGTGCCAGCAGCTCCCCACAAGAGACCCAGTACTTC
abundance: -; v_gene: TRBV4-2; j_gene: TRBJ1-5; d_gene: -; CDR3aa: CASSQDLNQPQHF; CDR3nt: TGTGCCAGCAGCCAAGATTTAAATCAGCCCCAGCATTTT
abundance: -; v_gene: TRBV9; j_gene: TRBJ1-1; d_gene: -; CDR3aa: CASSVGTDNTEAFF; CDR3nt: TGTGCCAGCAGCGTAGGGACAGACAACACTGAAGCTTTCTTT